The 16 T cell receptor beta chains below all came from one sample that was sequenced in a study of beta chain features in type 1 diabetes. Study findings and constraints: Type 1 diabetes patients had TCRB CDR3s that were shorter (moderately but significantly so) in all four CD4+ subsets.

No cognate antigen is known for these TCRs. The sequenced template was cDNA made from the entire isolated RNA. The table came from immunoSEQ multiplex PCR; TCRdb's copy has only in-frame clones and leaves some out. The sample consists of 120,000 or so clones, roughly 17% of them appearing once. The sequenced sample consisted of central memory CD4+ T cells from blood. Every receptor here comes from a man aged 18-30 years with type 1 diabetes.

This clone was detected many times. The chain is built from TRBV30 and TRBJ1-1; 8 nucleotides agree with TRBD1. The germline V gene has CDR1 GTSNPN and CDR2 SVGIG (reference sequence). Trimming took 5 bases from V and 10 from J; bases not matched to a gene: 18. There are 15 residues in the CDR3. CDR3 residues: CAWLYRDRTLPGAFF. The CDR3 coding sequence is TGTGCCTGGCTTTACCGGGACAGGACCCTCCCGGGAGCTTTCTTT.

This clone was found a few times. J is TRBJ1-4 and V is TRBV15; unclear D gene. Trimming removed 3 bases at V and 8 bases at J, with 16 bases between. Germline V CDR1 and CDR2: LNHNV, YYDKDF (reference sequence). This CDR3 region has 15 residues. CDR3 sequence reads: CATSRARDPGEKLFF. DNA of the CDR3: TGTGCCACCAGCAGGGCTCGGGATCCCGGGGAAAAACTGTTTTTT.

The gene calls are TRBV5-6 and TRBJ1-1; D remains unclear. The germline V and J ends were trimmed by 3 bases and 1 base, with 16 bases remaining between them. The length of the CDR3 is 16 residues. CDR1 is SGHDT and CDR2 is YYEEEE in the germline V gene. The CDR3 here is CASSSDYQIPNTEAFF. DNA of the CDR3: TGTGCCAGCAGCTCGGACTACCAGATCCCGAACACTGAAGCTTTCTTT.

The genes are TRBV6-5 and TRBJ2-7, with 11 bases matching TRBD2. Germline loops: CDR1 MNHEY, CDR2 SVGAGI. V shed 6 bases and J 4 bases; nucleotides not matched to a gene: 8. The CDR3 totals 15 residues. The CDR3 sequence: CASSRSGGAAYEQYF. The CDR3 DNA reads as TGTGCCAGCAGCCGTAGCGGGGGGGCGGCTTACGAGCAGTACTTC.

The rearrangement uses TRBV20-1 and TRBJ2-5, with D unresolved. V was clipped by 3 bases and J by 0 bases, with 2 bases between them. This CDR3 comprises 11 residues. Germline CDR1 reads DFQATT; CDR2 reads SNEGSKA (reference sequence). CDR3 sequence reads: CSASHQETQYF. CDR3 bases: TGCAGTGCTAGCCACCAAGAGACCCAGTACTTC.

This clone was counted ten times or more. The rearrangement joins TRBV27 to TRBJ1-2; D uncertain. V gave up 3 bases and J gave up 1 base, with 9 bases separating them. From germline, CDR1 is MNHEY and CDR2 SMNVEV (reference sequence). The CDR3 spans 14 residues. The CDR3 here is CASSLSALNYGYTF. CDR3 DNA sequence: TGTGCCAGCAGTTTGTCAGCGCTTAACTATGGCTACACCTTC.

This clone appeared many times. The chain employs TRBV7-2 and TRBJ1-1, with TRBD1 matching 9 bases. CDR1 is SGHTA, CDR2 FQGNSA, per germline. The ends lost 3 bases at V and 4 bases at J; junction bases unmatched: 9. The CDR3 contains 16 residues. CDR3 protein: CASSFGTGNVGTEAFF. The CDR3 coding sequence is TGTGCCAGCAGCTTCGGGACAGGGAATGTTGGCACTGAAGCTTTCTTT.

To note about this clone: This sequence may be a read error, since a much larger clone differs from it by one base. The chain couples TRBV30 to TRBJ2-6, with a tentative D call TRBD2 (5 bases). The germline gives CDR1 GTSNPN, CDR2 SVGIG (reference sequence). V was shortened by 5 bases and J by 0 bases, with 11 bases between the two germline ends. The CDR3 runs to 15 residues. CDR3 amino acids: CAWGRRISGANVLTF. The CDR3 DNA reads as TGTGCCTGGGGGCGGAGGATCTCTGGGGCCAACGTCCTGACTTTC.

In regard to this clone: At the DNA level, this CDR3 is encoded by other sequences in the same sample as well. This chain connects TRBV2 to TRBJ2-7, with D perhaps being TRBD1 or TRBD2 (5 bases each). Germline V gene data show CDR1 as SNHLY and CDR2 as FYNNEI. V lost 8 bases and J 2 bases, leaving 22 bases between the germline ends. The CDR3 spans 16 residues. The CDR3 is CASDMGVQQRAYEQYF. The CDR3 DNA reads TGTGCCAGCGATATGGGGGTTCAACAAAGAGCCTACGAGCAGTACTTC.

This clone showed up just a few times. This CDR3 is CASSVTGRETEAFF. The CDR3 region has the DNA TGTGCCAGCAGCGTTACAGGGCGGGAGACTGAAGCTTTCTTT. The V gene is TRBV2, the J gene TRBJ1-1; TRBD1 might be the D (6 bases). This CDR3 spans 14 amino acids. Germline V gene lookup returns CDR1 SNHLY and CDR2 FYNNEI. Trimming took 6 bases from V and 5 from J, leaving 16 bases between them.

The V call is TRBV30, the J call TRBJ1-1, with D unclear. Germline assignment: CDR1 GTSNPN and CDR2 SVGIG (reference sequence). The CDR3 consists of 13 residues. V was pared by 2 bases and J by 1 base, with 8 bases between. The CDR3 loop is CAWSLGQNTEAFF. The DNA of the CDR3 is TGTGCCTGGAGTTTAGGGCAGAACACTGAAGCTTTCTTT.

V is TRBV7-9 and J is TRBJ2-1, with TRBD1 as a possible D gene (5 bases). CDR1 and CDR2 (germline): SEHNR, FQNEAQ (reference sequence). V lost 5 bases and J lost 10, with 9 bases in between. The CDR3 loop spans 11 amino acids. The chain's CDR3 is CASSDWGEQFF. CDR3 in DNA: TGTGCCAGCAGCGATTGGGGCGAGCAGTTCTTC.

This clone appeared a few times. The chain recombines TRBV30 with TRBJ2-7; D uncertain. Trimming shortened V by 0 bases and J by 9 bases, and 9 bases separated the two germline ends. Germline V gives CDR1 GTSNPN, CDR2 SVGIG (reference sequence). The CDR3 totals 11 residues. CDR3 sequence: CAWSVSMGQYF. The DNA for the CDR3 is TGTGCCTGGAGTGTCTCAATGGGGCAGTACTTC.

This clone was found a few times. The rearrangement uses TRBV4-2 and TRBJ2-1; 9 bases line up with TRBD1. Losses at the gene ends were 2 bases for V and 5 bases for J; bases not matched to a gene: 7. The V gene's germline CDR1 is LGHNA and CDR2 YNFKEQ. The CDR3 extends over 16 amino acids. The CDR3 DNA is TGTGCCAGCAGCCAATCGACCGGGACAGGGAACAATGAGCAGTTCTTC. It is translated as CASSQSTGTGNNEQFF.

The chain carries TRBV4-3 and TRBJ1-2, with 11 positions matching TRBD1. The CDR3 length is 15 residues. Germline lookup yields CDR1 LGHNA and CDR2 YSLEER. After removal of 2 bases from V and 4 bases from J, the junction contained 3 bases not matched to a gene. The CDR3 loop is CASSQLGTGGYGYTF. CDR3 nucleotides: TGCGCCAGCAGCCAATTAGGGACAGGGGGCTATGGCTACACCTTC.

Written as DNA, the CDR3 is TGTGCCAGCAGCTTACAGGGAATCCGCACCGGGGAGCTGTTTTTT. Its protein is CASSLQGIRTGELFF. The V and J genes are TRBV7-3 and TRBJ2-2; weak D call: TRBD1 (5 bases). The germline V gene has CDR1 SGHTA and CDR2 FQGTGA. V was clipped by 2 bases and J by 4 bases, with 11 bases between them. This CDR3 contains 15 residues.